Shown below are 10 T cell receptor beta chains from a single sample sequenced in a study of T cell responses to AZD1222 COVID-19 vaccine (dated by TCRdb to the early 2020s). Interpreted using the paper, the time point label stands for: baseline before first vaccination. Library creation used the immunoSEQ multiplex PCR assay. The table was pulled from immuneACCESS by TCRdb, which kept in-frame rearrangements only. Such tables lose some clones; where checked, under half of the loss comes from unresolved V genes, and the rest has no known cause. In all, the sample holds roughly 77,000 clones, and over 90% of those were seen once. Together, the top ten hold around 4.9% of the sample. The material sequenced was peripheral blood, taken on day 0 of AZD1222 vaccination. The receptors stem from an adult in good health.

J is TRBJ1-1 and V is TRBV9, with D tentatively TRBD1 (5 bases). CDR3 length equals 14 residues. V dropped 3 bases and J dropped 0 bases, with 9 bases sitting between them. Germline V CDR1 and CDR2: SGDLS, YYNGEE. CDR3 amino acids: CASSAQVMNTEAFF. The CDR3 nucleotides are TGTGCCAGCAGCGCACAGGTAATGAACACTGAAGCTTTCTTT.

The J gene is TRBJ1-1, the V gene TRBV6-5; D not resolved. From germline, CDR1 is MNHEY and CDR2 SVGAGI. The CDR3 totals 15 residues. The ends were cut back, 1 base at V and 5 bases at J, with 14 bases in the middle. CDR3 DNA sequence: TGTGCCAGCAGTTACTATGGTGGCGGCGGTACTGAAGCTTTCTTT. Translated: CASSYYGGGGTEAFF.

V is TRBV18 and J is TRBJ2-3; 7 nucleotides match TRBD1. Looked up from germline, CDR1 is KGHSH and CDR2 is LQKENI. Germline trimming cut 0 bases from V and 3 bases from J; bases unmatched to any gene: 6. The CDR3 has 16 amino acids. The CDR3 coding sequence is TGTGCCAGCTCACCACCTTTAGCAGGGGGAACAGATACGCAGTATTTT. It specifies CASSPPLAGGTDTQYF.

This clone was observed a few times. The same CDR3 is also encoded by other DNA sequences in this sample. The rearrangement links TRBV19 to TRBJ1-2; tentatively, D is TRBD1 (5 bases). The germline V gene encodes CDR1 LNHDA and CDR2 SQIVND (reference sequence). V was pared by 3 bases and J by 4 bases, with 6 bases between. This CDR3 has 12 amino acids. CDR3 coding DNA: TGTGCCAGTAGTATCCAGGGCTATGGCTACACCTTC. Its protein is CASSIQGYGYTF.

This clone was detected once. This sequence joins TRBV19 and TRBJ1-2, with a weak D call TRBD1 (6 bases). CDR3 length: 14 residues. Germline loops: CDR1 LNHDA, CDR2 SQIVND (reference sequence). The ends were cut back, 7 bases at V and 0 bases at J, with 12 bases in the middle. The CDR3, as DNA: TGTGCCAGTACCTTGGACAGACCTAACTATGGCTACACCTTC. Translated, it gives CASTLDRPNYGYTF. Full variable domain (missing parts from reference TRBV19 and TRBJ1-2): DGGITQSPKYLFRKEGQNVTLSCEQNLNHDAMYWYRQDPGQGLRLIYYSQIVNDFQKGDIAEGYSVSREKKESFPLTVTSAQKNPTAFYLCASTLDRPNYGYTFGSGTRLTVV.

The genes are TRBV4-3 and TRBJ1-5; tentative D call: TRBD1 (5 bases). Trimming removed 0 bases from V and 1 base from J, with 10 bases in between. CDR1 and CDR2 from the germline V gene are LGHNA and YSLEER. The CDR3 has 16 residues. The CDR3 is CASSQDWGRSNQPQHF. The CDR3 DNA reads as TGCGCCAGCAGCCAAGATTGGGGCAGAAGCAATCAGCCCCAGCATTTT.

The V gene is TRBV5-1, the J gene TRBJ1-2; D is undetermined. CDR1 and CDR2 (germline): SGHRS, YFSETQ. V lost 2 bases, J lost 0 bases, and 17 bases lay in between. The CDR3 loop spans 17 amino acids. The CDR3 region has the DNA TGCGCCAGCAGCTTTAAGAGGGATCCACCTACTAACTATGGCTACACCTTC. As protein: CASSFKRDPPTNYGYTF.

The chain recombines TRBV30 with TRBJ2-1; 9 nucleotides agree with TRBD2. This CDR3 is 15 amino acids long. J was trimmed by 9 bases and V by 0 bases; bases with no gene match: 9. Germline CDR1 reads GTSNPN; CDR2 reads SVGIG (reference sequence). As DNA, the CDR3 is TGTGCCTGGAGTGTCGGGCGGGGGGGCCGTAGTGAGCAGTTCTTC. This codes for CAWSVGRGGRSEQFF.

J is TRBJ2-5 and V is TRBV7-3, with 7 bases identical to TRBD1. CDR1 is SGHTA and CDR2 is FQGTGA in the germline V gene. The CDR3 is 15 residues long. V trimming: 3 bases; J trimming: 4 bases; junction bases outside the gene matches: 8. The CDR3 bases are TGTGCCAGCAGCTTGACAGGGTCGGAAGGAGAGACCCAGTACTTC. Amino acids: CASSLTGSEGETQYF.

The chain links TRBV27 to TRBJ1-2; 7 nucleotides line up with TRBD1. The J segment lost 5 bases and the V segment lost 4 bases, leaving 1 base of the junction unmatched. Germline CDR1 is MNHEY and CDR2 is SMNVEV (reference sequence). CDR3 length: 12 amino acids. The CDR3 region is CASSSTGYGYTF. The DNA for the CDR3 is TGTGCCAGCAGTTCGACAGGGTATGGCTACACCTTC.